These 12 T cell receptor beta chains were all obtained from the same sample, sequenced in a study of cytomegalovirus exposure and HLA in healthy donors listed by TCRdb under 2017. Libraries were constructed by the immunoSEQ multiplex PCR assay. For the multiplex PCR, a mixture combining 60 forward primers for TCR Vbeta segments and 13 reverse primers for TCR Jbeta segments was used. TCRdb stores this immuneACCESS table with in-frame sequences only. Part of the clones is absent; in the studies checked, under half of the shortfall reflects unresolved V genes, and no reason is known for the rest. This sample lists roughly 150,000 clones; more than 75% were detected once. The ten largest clones add up to approximately 15% of the sample. Sequenced sample: PBMCs. The receptors derive from a woman aged 40 to 50 in good health and CMV-seronegative.

The gene calls are TRBV29-1 and TRBJ2-3; a possible D gene is TRBD1 (6 bases). Trimming pared 4 bases from V and 4 bases from J, leaving 15 bases between. The CDR3 totals 14 residues. Per germline, CDR1 SQVTM and CDR2 ANQGSEA. The CDR3 sequence: CSVGPGTSPDTQYF. CDR3 sequence (DNA): TGCAGCGTTGGACCCGGGACATCCCCAGATACGCAGTATTTT.

J is TRBJ2-7 and V is TRBV6-5, with 10 bases fitting TRBD1. The CDR3 has 15 residues. V lost 5 bases, J lost 6 bases, and 10 bases stayed unmatched. Germline V gene lookup returns CDR1 MNHEY and CDR2 SVGAGI. CDR3 coding DNA: TGTGCCAGCAGTCGAACCGGGACAGGGGAGCTCGAGCAGTACTTC. Translation: CASSRTGTGELEQYF.

V and J are TRBV7-2 and TRBJ2-7; TRBD1 agrees at 8 bases. Germline lookup yields CDR1 SGHTA and CDR2 FQGNSA. CDR3 length equals 16 residues. Trimming cost V 1 base and J 3 bases; bases outside gene matches: 8. The CDR3 DNA sequence: TGTGCCAGCAGCTTAGTCGGGGGACAGGCGGGCTACGAGCAGTACTTC. Protein product: CASSLVGGQAGYEQYF.

The rearrangement joins TRBV21-1 to TRBJ1-4; the D call of TRBD1 is as the table states it, not checked on the DNA. TRBV21-1 is a listed pseudogene. CDR3 length: 15 amino acids. The chain's CDR3 is CASARDILEDEKLFF. In DNA form, the CDR3 reads TGTGCCAGCGCCCGGGACATCTTAGAGGATGAAAAACTGTTTTTT.

The J gene is TRBJ1-1, the V gene TRBV27; D may be TRBD1 (5 bases). This CDR3 comprises 15 residues. Deletions cut 0 bases from V and 2 bases from J, with 10 bases between. In germline, CDR1 is MNHEY, CDR2 SMNVEV (reference sequence). The CDR3 loop is CASSLSSGGNTEAFF. Written as DNA, the CDR3 is TGTGCCAGCAGTTTATCTTCGGGGGGAAACACTGAAGCTTTCTTT.

Notes on this clone: The junction departs from the called germline gene at one end, perhaps through a read error. The genes are TRBV7-9 and TRBJ2-5; tentative D call: TRBD2 (5 bases). The V gene's germline CDR1 is SEHNR and CDR2 FQNEAQ (reference sequence). The CDR3 is 16 amino acids. The CDR3 coding sequence is TGTTCCAGCAGCTCACCAATTAGCGCCGGCGGGCCGACCCAGTACTTC. It yields the protein CSSSSPISAGGPTQYF.

This clone has just one count. The genes are TRBV27 and TRBJ2-5, with a weak D call TRBD2 (5 bases). Gene TRBJ2-7 matches the end of the DNA better, so the J call may be wrong. The CDR3 totals 13 residues. Looked up from germline, CDR1 is MNHEY and CDR2 is SMNVEV (reference sequence). Here the CDR3 reads CASSSILGYEQYF. CDR3 nucleotides: TGTGCCAGCAGTTCTATACTAGGGTACGAGCAGTACTTC.

The gene calls are TRBV11-3 and TRBJ2-5, with TRBD1 matching over 8 bases. The V segment lost 1 base and the J segment 3 bases; nucleotides outside the gene matches: 4. The CDR3 totals 15 residues. Germline values: CDR1 SGHNT, CDR2 YENEEA. Written as DNA, the CDR3 is TGTGCCAGCAGCTTAGCAGGGGGCTACGAAGAGACCCAGTACTTC. This gives the protein CASSLAGGYEETQYF. The full variable domain, completed using reference TRBV11-3 and TRBJ2-5, is EAGVVQSPRYKIIEKKQPVAFWCNPISGHNTLYWYLQNLGQGPELLIRYENEEAVDDSQLPKDRFSAERLKGVDSTLKIQPAELGDSAVYLCASSLAGGYEETQYFGPGTRLLVL.

The chain links TRBV4-2 to TRBJ2-7; TRBD2 matches at 13 bases. This CDR3 is built from 19 residues. The trim removed 0 bases at V and 0 bases at J, leaving 8 bases unmatched. Germline-derived CDR1 and CDR2 are LGHNA and YNFKEQ. CDR3 sequence: CASSQDPGLAGIPSYEQYF. As DNA, the CDR3 is TGTGCCAGCAGCCAAGATCCGGGACTAGCGGGAATCCCCTCCTACGAGCAGTACTTC.

J is TRBJ2-1 and V is TRBV27, with D possibly TRBD2 on 5 matching bases. The CDR3 sequence is 13 residues long. Germline lookup yields CDR1 MNHEY and CDR2 SMNVEV (reference sequence). Between the trimmed V and J ends, which lost 3 bases and 6 bases, there was a span of 9 bases. The CDR3 DNA is TGTGCCAGCAGTTTTTCGGGAATCAATGAGCAGTTCTTC. Translating it yields CASSFSGINEQFF.

The chain employs TRBV28 and TRBJ1-4, with a possible D match to TRBD1 (5 bases). V was trimmed by 5 bases and J by 4 bases, leaving 8 bases between them. CDR3 size: 13 residues. Per germline, CDR1 MDHEN and CDR2 SYDVKM. The CDR3 DNA reads as TGTGCCAGCAGTGCGGGGCATAATGAAAAACTGTTTTTT. Translating it yields CASSAGHNEKLFF.

The chain carries TRBV30 and TRBJ2-1; D gene unclear. This CDR3 is built from 15 residues. The V and J ends lost 0 bases and 13 bases respectively, with 22 bases between them. The germline CDR1 and CDR2 sequences are GTSNPN and SVGIG (reference sequence). The CDR3 loop reads CAWSVQVGPSGAQFF. CDR3 DNA: TGTGCCTGGAGTGTACAAGTTGGGCCCTCAGGTGCCCAGTTCTTC.